The clone carrying this TCR beta chain was detected only once. Its antigen is undetermined. This entry comes from a study of CD8+ T cells in alopecia areata. Study outcomes and limitations: Sequenced scalp T cells also include alphabeta T cells resident in normal skin.

Treatment indicated: oral pan-JAK inhibitor, 5-10 mg twice daily. V was cut by 2 bases and J by 4 bases, with 11 bases left in between. The length of the CDR3 is 14 residues. Germline V CDR1 and CDR2: MNHEY, SVGAGI. Isolated RNA was reverse transcribed into cDNA used as the sequencing template. Libraries were prepared by immunoSEQ multiplex PCR; TCRdb keeps only in-frame clonotypes and omits some of them. The data contain around 270,000 clones, nearly 60% of them seen just once; the ten biggest clones take up more than 1.5%. This sequence originates from a human donor with alopecia areata. Sequenced material: CD4+ T cells sorted from blood, taken at week 24, from a patient treated with tofacitinib. J is TRBJ1-2 and V is TRBV6-5, with D possibly matching TRBD1 (5 bases). CDR3 loop: CASSYSRGVYGYTF. CDR3 nucleotide sequence: TGTGCCAGCAGTTACAGCCGAGGGGTCTATGGCTACACCTTC.